Presented here are 8 T cell receptor beta chains from one specimen sequenced in a study of OX40 agonist ivuxolimab in advanced cancers. Sequencing used immunoSEQ multiplex PCR; TCRdb keeps in-frame clones, though not all of them. The sample contains under 80,000 clones, 65% to 90% of which appear only once. Source: CD4+ or CD8+ T cells sorted from blood, taken in a trial of the OX40 agonist ivuxolimab. These receptors all come from an adult with an advanced solid tumor such as melanoma, head and neck, liver or kidney cancer.

This chain joins TRBV5-1 and TRBJ2-2, with D possibly TRBD1 on 5 matching bases. Germline CDR1 reads SGHRS; CDR2 reads YFSETQ. V lost 2 bases and J 4 bases, leaving 12 bases between the germline ends. There are 15 residues in the CDR3. CDR3 sequence reads: CASSFGQGATGELFF. CDR3 in DNA: TGCGCCAGCAGCTTCGGGCAGGGTGCCACCGGGGAGCTGTTTTTT.

The rearrangement joins TRBV30 to TRBJ2-5; D unclear. The CDR3 has 11 amino acids. Germline-derived CDR1 and CDR2 are GTSNPN and SVGIG (reference sequence). V lost 2 bases, J lost 4 bases, and 5 bases lay in between. The CDR3 loop is CAWSSGETQYF. The CDR3 nucleotides read TGTGCCTGGAGTTCGGGAGAGACCCAGTACTTC.

The V gene is TRBV6-6, the J gene TRBJ1-4, with 7 bases identical to TRBD1. The germline CDR1 and CDR2 sequences are MNHNY and SVGAGI (reference sequence). CDR3 length equals 14 residues. The trim removed 5 bases at V and 8 bases at J, leaving 8 bases unmatched. This CDR3 reads CASSPRQGGEKLFF. In nucleotides, the CDR3 is TGTGCCAGCAGTCCAAGACAGGGCGGGGAAAAACTGTTTTTT.

J is TRBJ1-1 and V is TRBV7-9; 12 bases agree with TRBD1. Germline loops: CDR1 SEHNR, CDR2 FQNEAQ (reference sequence). J gave up 10 bases and V 1 base, and 4 bases lay outside the gene matches. The CDR3 has 14 residues. This CDR3 reads CASSLEGQGARAFF. CDR3 bases: TGTGCCAGCAGCTTAGAGGGACAGGGGGCGAGAGCTTTCTTT.

The V gene is TRBV27, the J gene TRBJ1-1; D is unresolved. The CDR3 is made up of 12 amino acids. The V gene lost 9 bases and the J gene lost 10 bases, with 18 bases spanning the gap. In germline, CDR1 is MNHEY, CDR2 SMNVEV (reference sequence). The CDR3 protein is CASRAAGWPAFF. In nucleotides, the CDR3 is TGTGCCAGTCGAGCGGCGGGGTGGCCAGCTTTCTTT.

This sequence joins TRBV5-1 and TRBJ1-6, with D unclear. The ends were cut back, 3 bases at V and 5 bases at J, with 12 bases in the middle. The CDR3 is 15 residues long. CDR1 SGHRS and CDR2 YFSETQ come from the germline V gene. The CDR3 DNA sequence: TGCGCCAGCAGCTCCTGGGAGGTCGATAATTCACCCCTCCACTTT. It is translated as CASSSWEVDNSPLHF.

J is TRBJ2-1 and V is TRBV9; D remains ambiguous. Deletions cut 8 bases from V and 0 bases from J, with 15 bases between. The CDR3 covers 15 residues. Per germline, CDR1 SGDLS and CDR2 YYNGEE. The chain's CDR3 is CASSRLSGSYNEQFF. CDR3 nucleotide sequence: TGTGCCAGTTCGCGTCTGTCAGGCTCCTACAATGAGCAGTTCTTC.

The chain employs TRBV6-6 and TRBJ2-4, with a possible D match to TRBD2 (6 bases). Trimming removed 5 bases at V and 4 bases at J, with 15 bases between. The CDR3 is 15 amino acids. CDR1 is MNHNY, CDR2 SVGAGI, per germline (reference sequence). The CDR3 DNA is TGTGCCAGCAGTCCTCCGACCGGGGGTAAAAACATTCAGTACTTC. Translation: CASSPPTGGKNIQYF.